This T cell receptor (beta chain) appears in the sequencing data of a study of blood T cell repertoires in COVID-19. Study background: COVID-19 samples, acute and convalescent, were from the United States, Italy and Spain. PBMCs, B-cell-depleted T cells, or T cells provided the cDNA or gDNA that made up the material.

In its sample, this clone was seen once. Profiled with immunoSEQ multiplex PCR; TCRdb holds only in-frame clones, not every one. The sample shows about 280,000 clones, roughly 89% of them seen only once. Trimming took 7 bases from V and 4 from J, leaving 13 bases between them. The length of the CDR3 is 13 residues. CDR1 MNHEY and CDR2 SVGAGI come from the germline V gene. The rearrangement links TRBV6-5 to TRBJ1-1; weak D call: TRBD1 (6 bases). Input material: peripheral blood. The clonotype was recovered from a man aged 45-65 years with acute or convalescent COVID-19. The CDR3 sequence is CASTKQGPTEAFF. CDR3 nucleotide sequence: TGTGCCAGCACTAAACAGGGCCCCACTGAAGCTTTCTTT.